This T cell receptor beta chain was found in a study of T-cell reconstitution after alpha-beta-depleted transplantation in children. Unique molecular identifiers were incorporated when the TCRbeta library was constructed. TCRdb reanalysed the PCR reads using MiXCR and keeps one entry per CDR3 protein. Of about 610,000 distinct CDR3 sequences in the sample, 10% to 13% were seen once. Trimming cost V 5 bases and J 14 bases; bases outside gene matches: 16. CDR3 length equals 14 residues. Germline V CDR1 and CDR2: MNHEY, SMNVEV (reference sequence). This rearrangement joins TRBV27 to TRBJ2-5; 8 bases agree with TRBD1. This clonotype was sampled from a human donor who donated a stem cell graft to a child with acute myeloid leukemia. Sequences were derived from PBMCs from the stem cell graft donor, sampled from the stem cell graft. CDR3 region: CASSASSGGSTLYF. The CDR3, as DNA: TGTGCCAGCAGTGCTTCTTCAGGGGGCTCCACCCTTTACTTC.